What follows is one TCR beta chain and its context. The data were taken from a study of long-term antiretroviral therapy in people with HIV. V dropped 5 bases and J dropped 7; count of bases not matched to a gene: 8. This CDR3 has 13 amino acids. The germline V gene has CDR1 MNHEY and CDR2 SMNVEV (reference sequence). Survey level was the resolution at which the v3.0 immunoSEQ assay ran. Sequenced by immunoSEQ multiplex PCR; TCRdb stores in-frame clones only, minus some. The table shows about 37,000 clones, with around 83% occurring only once. This material consisted of unsorted PBMCs, taken 1 year after starting antiretroviral therapy. The TCR sequence derives from a man younger than 35 with HIV. The chain has TRBV27 and TRBJ2-7; 7 bases map to TRBD1. The CDR3 loop is CASSGDSFLEQYF. The CDR3 region has the DNA TGTGCCAGCAGTGGGGACAGCTTCTTGGAGCAGTACTTC.